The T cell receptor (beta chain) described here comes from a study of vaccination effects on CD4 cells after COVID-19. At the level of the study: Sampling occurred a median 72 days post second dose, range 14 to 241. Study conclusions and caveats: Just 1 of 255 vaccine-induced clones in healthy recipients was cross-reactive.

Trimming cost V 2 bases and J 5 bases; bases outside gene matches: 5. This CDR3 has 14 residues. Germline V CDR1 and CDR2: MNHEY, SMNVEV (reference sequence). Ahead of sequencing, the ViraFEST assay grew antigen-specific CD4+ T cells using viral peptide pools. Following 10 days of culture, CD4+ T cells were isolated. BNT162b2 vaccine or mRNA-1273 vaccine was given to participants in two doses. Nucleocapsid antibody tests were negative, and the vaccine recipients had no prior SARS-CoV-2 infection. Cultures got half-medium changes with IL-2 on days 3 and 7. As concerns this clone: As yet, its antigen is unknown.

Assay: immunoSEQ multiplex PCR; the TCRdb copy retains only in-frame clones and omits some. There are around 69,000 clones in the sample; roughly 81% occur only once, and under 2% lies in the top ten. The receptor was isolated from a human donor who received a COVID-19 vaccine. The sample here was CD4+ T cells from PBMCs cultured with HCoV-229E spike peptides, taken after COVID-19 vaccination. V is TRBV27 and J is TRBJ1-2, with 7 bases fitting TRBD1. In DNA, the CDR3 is TGTGCCAGCAGTTTACAGGGCAGGGGGTATGGCTACACCTTC. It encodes CASSLQGRGYGYTF.